The 14 T cell receptor beta chains in this list originate from one sample, sequenced in a study of CD8+ T cells in alopecia areata. Stated treatment: oral pan-JAK inhibitor, 5-10 mg twice daily. RNA was isolated and reverse transcribed to cDNA, the sequencing template. Repertoires were generated with immunoSEQ multiplex PCR, while TCRdb's copy carries only in-frame clones and drops some. The data contain fewer than 150,000 clones, approximately 52% of them singletons. Material: CD8+ T cells sorted from blood, obtained at week 4, from a patient treated with tofacitinib. These receptors all come from a human donor with alopecia areata.

This clone was seen a few times. The chain uses TRBV13 and TRBJ2-1; TRBD2 might be the D (5 bases). This CDR3 is built from 14 residues. V was cut by 1 base and J by 4 bases, with 8 bases left in between. The germline CDR1 and CDR2 sequences are PRHDT and FYEKMQ (reference sequence). CDR3 protein: CASSLEGGYNEQFF. DNA for the CDR3: TGTGCCAGCAGCTTAGAGGGCGGGTACAATGAGCAGTTCTTC.

This clone was seen more than once but under ten times. The genes are TRBV29-1 and TRBJ2-7; TRBD1 matches at 9 bases. CDR1 is SQVTM, CDR2 ANQGSEA, per germline. This CDR3 spans 13 amino acids. The V gene end was trimmed by 0 bases and the J gene end by 7 bases; junction bases not matched to a gene: 4. DNA for the CDR3: TGCAGCGTTGAAGAACAGGGGGCGAGGGAGCAGTACTTC. Translating gives CSVEEQGAREQYF.

CDR3 amino acids: CSAEGSTGAYEQYF. CDR3 nucleotide sequence: TGCAGCGCGGAGGGGTCGACAGGGGCCTACGAGCAGTACTTC. V and J are TRBV29-1 and TRBJ2-7, with TRBD1 matching 8 bases. Unmatched junction bases numbered 10, after V lost 7 bases and J lost 2 bases. The germline CDR1 and CDR2 sequences are SQVTM and ANQGSEA. The CDR3 has 14 residues.

The chain has TRBV7-9 and TRBJ2-7, with no clear D. The V end was cut by 5 bases, the J end by 2 bases, with 7 bases between. The CDR3 covers 12 residues. Germline V gene data show CDR1 as SEHNR and CDR2 as FQNEAQ (reference sequence). CDR3: CASSPLPYEQYF. The CDR3 bases are TGTGCCAGCAGCCCGCTGCCCTACGAGCAGTACTTC.

This clone was counted a few times. The rearrangement uses TRBV29-1 and TRBJ2-3; 8 bases fit TRBD1. Germline V gene data show CDR1 as SQVTM and CDR2 as ANQGSEA. This CDR3 comprises 14 residues. V gave up 3 bases and J gave up 0 bases; unmatched junction bases: 2. The CDR3 loop reads CSVDRGQSTDTQYF. The CDR3 DNA reads TGCAGCGTTGACAGGGGGCAGAGCACAGATACGCAGTATTTT.

This clone was counted a few times. Other DNA sequences in this sample translate to the same CDR3. V is TRBV7-2 and J is TRBJ2-7; 9 bases line up with TRBD1. There are 15 residues in the CDR3. Looked up from germline, CDR1 is SGHTA and CDR2 is FQGNSA. V trimming: 1 base; J trimming: 3 bases; junction bases outside the gene matches: 4. The CDR3 here is CASSLEGQGVYEQYF. The CDR3 nucleotides read TGTGCCAGCAGCTTAGAGGGACAGGGAGTCTACGAGCAGTACTTC. Drawing the rest from reference TRBV7-2 and TRBJ2-7, the complete variable domain is GAGVSQSPSNKVTEKGKDVELRCDPISGHTALYWYRQSLGQGLEFLIYFQGNSAPDKSGLPSDRFSAERTGGSVSTLTIQRTQQEDSAVYLCASSLEGQGVYEQYFGPGTRLTVT.

The chain links TRBV18 to TRBJ2-1, with 7 bases fitting TRBD2. V dropped 8 bases and J dropped 8; count of bases not matched to a gene: 9. The CDR3 totals 13 residues. The germline gives CDR1 KGHSH, CDR2 LQKENI. CDR3 region: CASPRGGNDEQFF. CDR3 bases: TGTGCCAGCCCCCGCGGGGGTAACGATGAGCAGTTCTTC.

The V and J genes are TRBV27 and TRBJ1-6; 7 bases align to TRBD1. Germline-derived CDR1 and CDR2 are MNHEY and SMNVEV (reference sequence). V shed 5 bases, J shed 8 bases, and the junction held 9 bases outside the gene matches. The CDR3 runs 15 residues. The DNA for the CDR3 is TGTGCCAGCAGTCGGGCGACAGGGAGTTATTCACCCCTCCACTTT. Encoded protein: CASSRATGSYSPLHF.

The chain recombines TRBV11-2 with TRBJ2-3, with 8 positions matching TRBD2. V shed 7 bases, J shed 3 bases, and the junction held 6 bases outside the gene matches. Germline V CDR1 and CDR2: SGHAT, FQNNGV. The CDR3 is 14 residues long. CDR3 region: CASTGGGLTDTQYF. CDR3 DNA: TGTGCCAGCACCGGGGGGGGGCTTACAGATACGCAGTATTTT.

J is TRBJ2-7 and V is TRBV9; 7 bases fit TRBD2. CDR1 is SGDLS and CDR2 is YYNGEE in the germline V gene. The junction had 8 bases not matched to a gene; V was cut back by 4 bases and J by 1 base. This CDR3 is 15 amino acids long. Written as DNA, the CDR3 is TGTGCCAGCAGCTCGGGGAGGGGACGTTCCTACGAGCAGTACTTC. This gives the protein CASSSGRGRSYEQYF.

DNA for the CDR3: TGCAGCGTTGAAGATGGGGGCTTGAACACCGGGGAGCTGTTTTTT. Amino acids: CSVEDGGLNTGELFF. The rearrangement joins TRBV29-1 to TRBJ2-2, with D perhaps TRBD1 (6 bases). Trimming removed 0 bases at V and 1 base at J, with 9 bases between. This CDR3 comprises 15 residues. Germline CDR1 SQVTM, CDR2 ANQGSEA.

The chain joins TRBV5-6 to TRBJ1-5; D unresolved. The CDR3 totals 13 residues. Trimming took 0 bases from V and 6 from J, leaving 7 bases between them. Germline values: CDR1 SGHDT, CDR2 YYEEEE. The CDR3 DNA sequence: TGTGCCAGCAGCTTGGAATCAGGTCAGCCCCAGCATTTT. As protein: CASSLESGQPQHF.

The chain links TRBV7-9 to TRBJ2-5; 10 bases are a match to TRBD2. CDR1 and CDR2 (germline): SEHNR, FQNEAQ (reference sequence). The ends lost 5 bases at V and 2 bases at J; junction bases unmatched: 5. The CDR3 spans 15 residues. This chain's CDR3 is CASSRKLAGQETQYF. CDR3 nucleotides: TGTGCCAGCAGCCGCAAACTAGCGGGGCAAGAGACCCAGTACTTC.

The chain combines TRBV2 with TRBJ2-1, with D tentatively TRBD1 (6 bases). V shed 5 bases and J shed 4 bases, with 12 bases lying between them. The CDR3 is 14 amino acids. Germline-derived CDR1 and CDR2 are SNHLY and FYNNEI. DNA for the CDR3: TGTGCCAGCAGTTGGACAGAAGATTACAATGAGCAGTTCTTC. Protein sequence: CASSWTEDYNEQFF.